This TCR beta chain was recorded in a study of vaccination and CD4 T cells after COVID-19. Overall study results and limits: Median SARS-CoV-2-reactive clonotype numbers went from around 20 to 38; this increase was not significant.

Oncomine TCR Beta short-read sequencing was applied to DNA from cultured CD4+ T cells. TCRdb reanalysed the PCR reads using MiXCR and keeps one entry per CDR3 protein. The table includes around 27,000 distinct CDR3 sequences, around 28% detected once. This clonotype has only a few counts. Antigen unknown. The germline gene is not matched at one end of the junction; a read error may be the cause. Germline V lookup: CDR1 LNHDA, CDR2 SQIVND (reference sequence). The length of the CDR3 is 13 residues. The time point here: late sampling 161 to 241 days after vaccination in a few convalescent patients. The treatment: roughly 10-day PBMC culture with coronavirus spike peptide pools or control peptides (ViraFEST assay). ViraFEST used peptide pools to expand antigen-specific T cells before TCR sequencing. Following a culture period (approximately 9 days), negative selection was used to isolate CD4+ T cells.

The clonotype originates from a human donor who had recovered from COVID-19. Sequenced material: CD4+ T cells from blood, cultured in vitro, taken about 7 months after SARS-CoV-2 vaccination. The gene calls are TRBV19 and TRBJ1-2, with D possibly TRBD1 on 5 matching bases. The CDR3 sequence is CASSISGGYGYIF. As DNA, the CDR3 is TGTGCCAGTAGTATATCCGGGGGTTATGGCTACATCTTC.